Below, 30 T cell receptor beta chains from the same sample are listed, as sequenced in a study of blood T cell repertoires in COVID-19. The protocol was immunoSEQ multiplex PCR, while the TCRdb copy is restricted to in-frame clones and leaves out a portion. The data contain some 110,000 clones, about nine tenths of them singletons. The material sequenced was peripheral blood. The receptor source for this set is a man aged 40-49 years with acute or convalescent COVID-19.

This clone is a singleton in its sample. The rearrangement joins TRBV7-2 to TRBJ2-3, with D possibly being TRBD1 (5 bases). This CDR3 has 15 residues. The V and J ends lost 1 base and 1 base respectively, with 9 bases between them. Germline V gene lookup returns CDR1 SGHTA and CDR2 FQGNSA. CDR3: CASSLVQGRTDTQYF. Written as DNA, the CDR3 is TGTGCCAGCAGCTTAGTGCAGGGTCGCACAGATACGCAGTATTTT.

The chain uses TRBV30 and TRBJ1-1, with TRBD1 identical over 8 bases. With 6 bases clipped from V and 10 bases from J, the junction kept 13 bases outside the gene matches. In germline, CDR1 is GTSNPN, CDR2 SVGIG (reference sequence). This CDR3 spans 13 amino acids. CDR3 amino acids: CACPQGGNRVAFF. CDR3 sequence (DNA): TGTGCCTGTCCACAGGGGGGAAATCGGGTAGCTTTCTTT. The variable domain in full, completed from reference TRBV30 and TRBJ1-1, reads SQTIHQWPATLVQPVGSPLSLECTVEGTSNPNLYWYRQAAGRGLQLLFYSVGIGQISSEVPQNLSASRPQDRQFILSSKKLLLSDSGFYLCACPQGGNRVAFFGQGTRLTVV.

On this clone: A much larger clone differs from this one at a single base, so this may be a read error. V gene TRBV5-5 combines with J gene TRBJ1-1; a weak D match, TRBD1 (6 bases). Trimming removed 2 bases at V and 1 base at J, with 9 bases between. This CDR3 is 14 amino acids long. CDR1 is SGHKS and CDR2 is YYEKEE in the germline V gene (reference sequence). Here the CDR3 reads CASSFAGENTEAFF. CDR3 sequence (DNA): TGTGCCAGCAGCTTCGCAGGGGAGAACACTGAAGCTTTCTTT. Supplemented by reference TRBV5-5 and TRBJ1-1, the full variable domain reads DAGVTQSPTHLIKTRGQQVTLRCSPISGHKSVSWYQQVLGQGPQFIFQYYEKEERGRGNFPDRFSARQFPNYSSELNVNALLLGDSALYLCASSFAGENTEAFFGQGTRLTVV.

The rearrangement joins TRBV4-1 to TRBJ1-4; D not resolved. The germline V gene encodes CDR1 MGHRA and CDR2 YSYEKL. This CDR3 has 14 amino acids. V lost 4 bases, J lost 5 bases, and 11 bases lay in between. CDR3: CASSLGGRNEKLFF. The CDR3 region has the DNA TGCGCCAGCAGCCTGGGCGGGAGAAATGAAAAACTGTTTTTT.

V gene TRBV11-3 combines with J gene TRBJ2-7; 7 bases agree with TRBD1. Germline V gene data show CDR1 as SGHNT and CDR2 as YENEEA. The CDR3 loop spans 13 amino acids. After removal of 1 base from V and 6 bases from J, the junction contained 3 bases not matched to a gene. The CDR3 protein is CASSLATGSEQYF. The DNA of the CDR3 is TGTGCCAGCAGCTTAGCGACAGGGTCCGAGCAGTACTTC.

In this sample, this clone turned up a few times. The rearrangement links TRBV4-1 to TRBJ1-5; tentative D call: TRBD1 (5 bases). The CDR3 sequence is 15 residues long. V shed 0 bases and J shed 3 bases, with 9 bases lying between them. Germline V gene data show CDR1 as MGHRA and CDR2 as YSYEKL. The CDR3, as DNA: TGCGCCAGCAGCCAAGAGGGGGGTTTCAATCAGCCCCAGCATTTT. It encodes CASSQEGGFNQPQHF.

The gene calls are TRBV30 and TRBJ1-1; D is ambiguous. This CDR3 region has 16 residues. The V gene's germline CDR1 is GTSNPN and CDR2 SVGIG (reference sequence). Trimming removed 3 bases from V and 0 bases from J, with 17 bases in between. CDR3 bases: TGTGCCTGGAGCGCCCGACGGGGATTGATGAACACTGAAGCTTTCTTT. Protein sequence: CAWSARRGLMNTEAFF. Filled out from reference TRBV30 and TRBJ1-1, the complete variable domain reads SQTIHQWPATLVQPVGSPLSLECTVEGTSNPNLYWYRQAAGRGLQLLFYSVGIGQISSEVPQNLSASRPQDRQFILSSKKLLLSDSGFYLCAWSARRGLMNTEAFFGQGTRLTVV.

V is TRBV6-5 and J is TRBJ2-7, with TRBD1 identical over 12 bases. Trimming at V came to 8 bases and at J to 6 bases, leaving 8 bases not matched to a gene. This CDR3 comprises 14 residues. CDR1 is MNHEY and CDR2 is SVGAGI in the germline V gene. The CDR3 DNA reads as TGTGCCAGCCGGGCCGGGACAGGGGGCAGCGAGCAGTACTTC. Translating it yields CASRAGTGGSEQYF.

This clone was seen once. The CDR3 region has the DNA TGCGCCAGCAGCTTGGCCGGAGTAGAGTACACTGAAGCTTTCTTT. Its protein product is CASSLAGVEYTEAFF. The chain recombines TRBV5-1 with TRBJ1-1; D is undetermined. The CDR3 totals 15 residues. Trimming pared 0 bases from V and 3 bases from J, leaving 12 bases between. Germline V gene sequence: CDR1 SGHRS, CDR2 YFSETQ.

CDR3 sequence reads: CASSLGLAGGVNTGELFF. CDR3 coding DNA: TGTGCCAGCAGCTTGGGTCTAGCGGGAGGTGTCAACACCGGGGAGCTGTTTTTT. V is TRBV5-5 and J is TRBJ2-2; 11 bases agree with TRBD2. The CDR3 runs to 18 residues. Germline CDR1 and CDR2: SGHKS and YYEKEE (reference sequence). With 0 bases clipped from V and 2 bases from J, the junction kept 6 bases outside the gene matches.

The V gene is TRBV5-1, the J gene TRBJ1-4, with 9 bases that match TRBD1. The CDR3 length is 14 residues. The J segment lost 6 bases and the V segment lost 4 bases, leaving 4 bases of the junction unmatched. Germline V gives CDR1 SGHRS, CDR2 YFSETQ. CDR3 nucleotide sequence: TGCGCCAGCAGCCAGGGACAGGGTGATGAAAAACTGTTTTTT. Its translation: CASSQGQGDEKLFF. Supplemented by reference TRBV5-1 and TRBJ1-4, the full variable domain reads KAGVTQTPRYLIKTRGQQVTLSCSPISGHRSVSWYQQTPGQGLQFLFEYFSETQRNKGNFPGRFSGRQFSNSRSEMNVSTLELGDSALYLCASSQGQGDEKLFFGSGTQLSVL.

The chain is built from TRBV7-6 and TRBJ2-1; 13 bases align to TRBD2. The CDR3 spans 17 residues. Germline-derived CDR1 and CDR2 are SGHVS and FNYEAQ. Trimming removed 7 bases from V and 0 bases from J; junction bases left unmatched: 6. The CDR3 sequence is CASMTSGRPTSYNEQFF. Written as DNA, the CDR3 is TGTGCCAGCATGACTAGCGGGAGGCCGACCTCCTACAATGAGCAGTTCTTC.

The gene calls are TRBV5-1 and TRBJ2-3; D might be TRBD1 (6 bases). This CDR3 has 15 amino acids. Germline V CDR1 and CDR2: SGHRS, YFSETQ. Trimming removed 0 bases at V and 5 bases at J, with 13 bases between. The DNA for the CDR3 is TGCGCCAGCAGCTTGGCCCCAGGGGACGAAGATACGCAGTATTTT. The encoded protein is CASSLAPGDEDTQYF.

J is TRBJ2-1 and V is TRBV5-4; 10 bases are shared with TRBD2. The CDR3 consists of 16 residues. V shed 4 bases, J shed 4 bases, and the junction held 8 bases outside the gene matches. Germline V gene lookup returns CDR1 SGHNT and CDR2 YYREEE (reference sequence). The CDR3 reads CASSASGGFIYNEQFF. In DNA form, the CDR3 reads TGTGCCAGCAGCGCTAGCGGGGGCTTTATTTACAATGAGCAGTTCTTC.

This clone was found a few times. The chain combines TRBV30 with TRBJ1-2; TRBD1 might be the D (5 bases). In germline, CDR1 is GTSNPN, CDR2 SVGIG (reference sequence). V lost 4 bases to trimming and J lost 2 bases, with 8 bases between them. This CDR3 comprises 12 residues. The CDR3 protein is CAWTGMNYGYTF. The DNA for the CDR3 is TGTGCCTGGACAGGGATGAACTATGGCTACACCTTC.

The chain carries TRBV5-4 and TRBJ1-2; the match to TRBD1 covers 7 bases. CDR3 size: 13 residues. Germline V gives CDR1 SGHNT, CDR2 YYREEE (reference sequence). J was trimmed by 4 bases and V by 3 bases; bases with no gene match: 3. The CDR3 loop reads CASSSTGLYGYTF. Written as DNA, the CDR3 is TGTGCCAGCAGCTCGACAGGGCTCTATGGCTACACCTTC.

The rearrangement links TRBV5-1 to TRBJ2-1, with a possible D match to TRBD1 (6 bases). V was clipped by 1 base and J by 5 bases, with 13 bases between them. Per germline, CDR1 SGHRS and CDR2 YFSETQ. The CDR3 extends over 15 amino acids. The DNA for the CDR3 is TGCGCCAGCAGCTTGACAGGGTATGGTGACAATGAGCAGTTCTTC. Its translation: CASSLTGYGDNEQFF.

The V call is TRBV28, the J call TRBJ2-2; 12 nucleotides align to TRBD2. CDR3 length: 17 residues. V was pared by 2 bases and J by 1 base, with 2 bases of the junction left unmatched. In germline, CDR1 is MDHEN, CDR2 SYDVKM. In nucleotides, the CDR3 is TGTGCCAGCAGTTTAACGGGACTAGCGGGGAACACCGGGGAGCTGTTTTTT. Residues: CASSLTGLAGNTGELFF.

This clone occurred once. This chain links TRBV6-2 or TRBV6-3 with TRBJ2-1; 10 positions agree with TRBD2. The CDR3 has 14 residues. J was trimmed by 8 bases and V by 4 bases; bases with no gene match: 5. Germline V gene sequence: CDR1 MNHEY, CDR2 SVGEGT. CDR3 loop: CASSWSGGADEQFF. CDR3 DNA: TGTGCCAGCAGTTGGAGCGGGGGGGCTGATGAGCAGTTCTTC.

With regard to this clone: A far larger clone is a single base away, which makes a read error likely. At the DNA level, this CDR3 is encoded by other sequences in the same sample as well. V and J are TRBV18 and TRBJ2-7, with 11 bases fitting TRBD2. In germline, CDR1 is KGHSH, CDR2 LQKENI. The V segment lost 2 bases and the J segment 5 bases; nucleotides outside the gene matches: 2. The CDR3 has 14 residues. In nucleotides, the CDR3 is TGTGCCAGCTCACCAACTAGCGGGAGCCACGAGCAGTACTTC. It codes for CASSPTSGSHEQYF.

The rearrangement uses TRBV19 and TRBJ1-1; 10 nucleotides line up with TRBD1. After removal of 6 bases from V and 2 bases from J, the junction contained 12 bases not matched to a gene. This CDR3 has 17 residues. CDR1 and CDR2 from the germline V gene are LNHDA and SQIVND (reference sequence). The CDR3 sequence: CASREAGTGALNTEAFF. DNA of the CDR3: TGTGCCAGTAGAGAAGCTGGGACAGGGGCCCTAAACACTGAAGCTTTCTTT.

The genes are TRBV6-6 and TRBJ1-1, with a tentative D call TRBD1 (5 bases). This CDR3 has 10 amino acids. Germline CDR1 MNHNY, CDR2 SVGAGI (reference sequence). The germline V and J ends were trimmed by 11 bases and 6 bases, with 10 bases remaining between them. Here the CDR3 reads CALGGAEAFF. CDR3 sequence (DNA): TGTGCCCTCGGGGGTGCTGAAGCTTTCTTT.

This clone is a singleton in its sample. The chain links TRBV7-2 to TRBJ2-5, with D perhaps TRBD2 (6 bases). There are 12 residues in the CDR3. Germline V gene data show CDR1 as SGHTA and CDR2 as FQGNSA. The V and J ends lost 5 bases and 5 bases respectively, with 9 bases between them. Here the CDR3 DNA reads TGTGCCAGCAGCGATAGCGGTGAGACCCAGTACTTC. This codes for CASSDSGETQYF.

This sequence joins TRBV5-5 and TRBJ1-1, with D possibly matching TRBD1 (5 bases). Germline V gene data show CDR1 as SGHKS and CDR2 as YYEKEE (reference sequence). This CDR3 is 16 amino acids long. Deletions cut 5 bases from V and 6 bases from J, with 23 bases between. CDR3 region: CASSSETESRAAEAFF. As DNA, the CDR3 is TGTGCCAGCAGTTCCGAAACCGAGTCCAGGGCGGCTGAAGCTTTCTTT.

This CDR3 reads CASSPTNNGGYTF. CDR3 nucleotide sequence: TGTGCCAGCTCCCCGACAAATAATGGAGGCTACACCTTC. This chain connects TRBV18 to TRBJ1-2, with unresolved D. Germline V gene lookup returns CDR1 KGHSH and CDR2 LQKENI. CDR3 length: 13 amino acids. Trimming stripped 6 bases from V and 8 bases from J, with 16 bases between.

This clone appeared a few times. V usage is TRBV19 and J usage is TRBJ1-2; TRBD1 matches 9 bases. This CDR3 has 13 amino acids. V lost 4 bases, J lost 7 bases, and 4 bases stayed unmatched. Germline assignment: CDR1 LNHDA and CDR2 SQIVND (reference sequence). The CDR3 DNA follows: TGTGCCAGTAGTAAGGGGACAGGGTTTGGCTACACCTTC. The encoded protein is CASSKGTGFGYTF.

As concerns this clone: The sample has other DNA sequences that encode this CDR3 too. The rearrangement joins TRBV5-4 to TRBJ2-1; D perhaps matches TRBD1 (8 bases). The CDR3 contains 15 residues. Trimming removed 3 bases from V and 2 bases from J, with 12 bases in between. In germline, CDR1 is SGHNT, CDR2 YYREEE (reference sequence). The CDR3 reads CASSSQGGTYNEQFF. The CDR3 nucleotides are TGTGCCAGCAGCTCACAGGGGGGGACCTACAATGAGCAGTTCTTC.

The genes are TRBV4-1 and TRBJ1-1, with 8 bases fitting TRBD1. V was clipped by 2 bases and J by 7 bases; unmatched bases: 6. The V gene's germline CDR1 is MGHRA and CDR2 YSYEKL. This CDR3 comprises 14 residues. The CDR3 DNA follows: TGCGCCAGCAGCCAACCGACAGGGGCACGTGAAGCTTTCTTT. The encoded protein is CASSQPTGAREAFF.

V usage is TRBV11-3 and J usage is TRBJ2-1; TRBD2 matches at 10 bases. Germline CDR1 SGHNT, CDR2 YENEEA. After removal of 1 base from V and 3 bases from J, the junction contained 3 bases not matched to a gene. The length of the CDR3 is 16 residues. The CDR3 DNA follows: TGTGCCAGCAGCTTAGGGACTAGCGGAGTCTACAATGAGCAGTTCTTC. Amino acids: CASSLGTSGVYNEQFF.

This chain links TRBV25-1 with TRBJ2-7; D perhaps matches TRBD2 (5 bases). The V end lost 3 bases, the J end lost 9 bases, and 21 bases lay between the germline ends. This CDR3 comprises 15 residues. CDR1 is MGHDK and CDR2 is SYGVNS in the germline V gene. The CDR3: CASSDAGMLNGLQYF. In nucleotides, the CDR3 is TGTGCCAGCAGTGACGCCGGGATGTTAAATGGGCTGCAGTACTTC.